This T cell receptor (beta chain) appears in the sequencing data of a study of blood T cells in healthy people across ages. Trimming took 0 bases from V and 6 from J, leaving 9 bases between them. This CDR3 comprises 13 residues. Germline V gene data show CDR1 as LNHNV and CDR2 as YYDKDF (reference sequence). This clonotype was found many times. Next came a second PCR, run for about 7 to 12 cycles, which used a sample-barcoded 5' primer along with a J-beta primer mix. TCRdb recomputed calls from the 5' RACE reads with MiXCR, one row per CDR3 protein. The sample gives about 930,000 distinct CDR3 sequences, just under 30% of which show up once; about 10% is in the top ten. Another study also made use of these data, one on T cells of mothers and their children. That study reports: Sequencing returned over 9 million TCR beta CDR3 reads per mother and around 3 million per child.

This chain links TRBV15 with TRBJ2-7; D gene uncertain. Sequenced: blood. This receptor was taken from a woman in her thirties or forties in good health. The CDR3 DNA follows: TGTGCCACCAGCAGAGATCTGCTTAGCGAGCAGTACTTC. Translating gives CATSRDLLSEQYF.